The 3 T cell receptor beta chains below all came from one sample that was sequenced in a study of blood T cell repertoires in COVID-19. The assay was immunoSEQ multiplex PCR, and TCRdb's table has in-frame clones only and misses some. The sample carries approximately 230,000 clones, approximately 89% recorded once. Specimen: peripheral blood. These receptors came from a woman in her twenties or thirties with COVID-19, enrolled during active disease.

The gene calls are TRBV27 and TRBJ1-1; D is perhaps TRBD1 (6 bases). Trimming shortened V by 3 bases and J by 4 bases, and 9 bases separated the two germline ends. The CDR3 is 13 amino acids. CDR1 and CDR2 (germline): MNHEY, SMNVEV (reference sequence). The CDR3 bases are TGTGCCAGCAGTTTGCCAGGGGTCACTGAAGCTTTCTTT. Protein product: CASSLPGVTEAFF.

This sequence joins TRBV27 and TRBJ1-1, with 9 bases lining up with TRBD1. V lost 7 bases to trimming and J lost 1 base; unmatched junction nucleotides: 4. CDR3 length: 14 residues. Looked up from germline, CDR1 is MNHEY and CDR2 is SMNVEV (reference sequence). CDR3 sequence reads: CASKRTGANTEAFF. The CDR3, as DNA: TGTGCCAGCAAAAGGACAGGGGCGAACACTGAAGCTTTCTTT.

The chain is built from TRBV2 and TRBJ2-2, with 13 nucleotides matching TRBD2. CDR1 and CDR2 from the germline V gene are SNHLY and FYNNEI. This CDR3 spans 16 amino acids. Germline trimming cut 6 bases from V and 8 bases from J; bases unmatched to any gene: 9. The CDR3 DNA is TGTGCCAGCAGCTTTACTAGCGGGAGGGCCTCTGGGGAGCTGTTTTTT. Amino acid sequence: CASSFTSGRASGELFF.